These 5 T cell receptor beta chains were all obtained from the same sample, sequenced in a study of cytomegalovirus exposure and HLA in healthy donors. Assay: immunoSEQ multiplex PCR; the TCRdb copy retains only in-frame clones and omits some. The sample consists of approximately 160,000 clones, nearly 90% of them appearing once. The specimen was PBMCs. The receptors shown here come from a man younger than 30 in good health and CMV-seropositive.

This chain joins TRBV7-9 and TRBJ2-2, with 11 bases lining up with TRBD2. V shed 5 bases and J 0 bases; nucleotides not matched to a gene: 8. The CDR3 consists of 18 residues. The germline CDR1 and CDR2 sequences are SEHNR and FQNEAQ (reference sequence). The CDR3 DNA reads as TGTGCCAGCAGCCGTTTTAGCGGGAGGGCCTCGAACACCGGGGAGCTGTTTTTT. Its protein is CASSRFSGRASNTGELFF.

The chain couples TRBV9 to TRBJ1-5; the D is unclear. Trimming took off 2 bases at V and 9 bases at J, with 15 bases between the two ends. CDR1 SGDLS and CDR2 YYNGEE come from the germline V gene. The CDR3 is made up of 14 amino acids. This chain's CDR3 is CASSVWSSGGPQHF. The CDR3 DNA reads TGTGCCAGCAGCGTCTGGAGCTCGGGAGGGCCCCAGCATTTT.

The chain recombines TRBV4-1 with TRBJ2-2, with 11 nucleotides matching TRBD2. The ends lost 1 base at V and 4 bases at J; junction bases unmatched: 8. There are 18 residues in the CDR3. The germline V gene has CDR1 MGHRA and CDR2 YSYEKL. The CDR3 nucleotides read TGCGCCAGCAGCCAAGTCTCTAGCGGGAGGTCAGGCACCGGGGAGCTGTTTTTT. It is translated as CASSQVSSGRSGTGELFF.

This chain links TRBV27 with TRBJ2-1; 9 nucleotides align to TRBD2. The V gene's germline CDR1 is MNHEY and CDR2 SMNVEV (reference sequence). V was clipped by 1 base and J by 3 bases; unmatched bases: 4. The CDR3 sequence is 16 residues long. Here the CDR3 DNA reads TGTGCCAGCAGTTTATTTTTTAGCGGGAGCTACAATGAGCAGTTCTTC. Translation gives CASSLFFSGSYNEQFF.

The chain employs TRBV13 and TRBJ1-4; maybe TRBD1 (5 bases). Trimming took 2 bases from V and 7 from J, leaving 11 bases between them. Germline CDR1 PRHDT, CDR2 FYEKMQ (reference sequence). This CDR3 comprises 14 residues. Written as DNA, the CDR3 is TGTGCCAGCAGCTTATTCCGACAGAGTGAAAAACTGTTTTTT. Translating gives CASSLFRQSEKLFF.